This is a list of T cell receptor beta chains from one sample in a study of T cell responses to AZD1222 COVID-19 vaccine. Sequencing used immunoSEQ multiplex PCR; TCRdb keeps in-frame clones, though not all of them. The data hold around 77,000 clones, with roughly 84% observed a single time. The source material was peripheral blood, sampled on day 0 of AZD1222 vaccination. The receptors here all came from an adult in good health. Each CDR3 is given with its conserved first and last residue. D genes are given only for firm matches. Clone size is shown for a subset of rows, as once, few, many or a class of expanded clone.

V gene: TRBV29-1; CDR3 length: 14; D gene: -; J gene: TRBJ1-1; clone size: -; CDR3 DNA: TGCAGCGTTGATCCCCAGGGCAGGGGAACTGAAGCTTTCTTT; CDR3 protein: CSVDPQGRGTEAFF
V gene: TRBV30; CDR3 length: 13; D gene: -; J gene: TRBJ1-1; clone size: -; CDR3 DNA: TGTGCCTGGAGCGGGCAAGCATATACAGAAGCTTTCTTT; CDR3 protein: CAWSGQAYTEAFF
V gene: TRBV11-2; CDR3 length: 14; D gene: -; J gene: TRBJ2-7; clone size: -; CDR3 DNA: TGTGCCAGCAGCTTAGGAGCAGGACCCTACGAGCAGTACTTC; CDR3 protein: CASSLGAGPYEQYF
V gene: TRBV7-6; CDR3 length: 15; D gene: TRBD1; J gene: TRBJ2-2; clone size: -; CDR3 DNA: TGTGCCAGCAGCCTAGGGGGCCACAACACCGGGGAGCTGTTTTTT; CDR3 protein: CASSLGGHNTGELFF
V gene: TRBV19; CDR3 length: 16; D gene: TRBD2; J gene: TRBJ2-3; clone size: -; CDR3 DNA: TGTGCCAGTAGCCCGACTAGCGGGGGCCTCACAGATACGCAGTATTTT; CDR3 protein: CASSPTSGGLTDTQYF
V gene: TRBV7-2; CDR3 length: 17; D gene: TRBD2; J gene: TRBJ2-3; clone size: -; CDR3 DNA: TGTGCCAGCAGCACCAGGACTAGCGGGGGGGGAACAGATACGCAGTATTTT; CDR3 protein: CASSTRTSGGGTDTQYF
V gene: TRBV4-2; CDR3 length: 17; D gene: TRBD2; J gene: TRBJ2-1; clone size: -; CDR3 DNA: TGTGCCAGCAGCCAAGCGAGTGGTAGCGGGGGGTCGAATGAGCAGTTCTTC; CDR3 protein: CASSQASGSGGSNEQFF
V gene: TRBV24-1; CDR3 length: 16; D gene: TRBD2; J gene: TRBJ2-5; clone size: -; CDR3 DNA: TGTGCCACCAGTGATCTGACTAGCGGGGCACAAGAGACCCAGTACTTC; CDR3 protein: CATSDLTSGAQETQYF
V gene: TRBV5-5; CDR3 length: 14; D gene: -; J gene: TRBJ1-6; clone size: -; CDR3 DNA: TGTGCCAGCAGCTTTTCAGACAGTAATTCACCCCTCCACTTT; CDR3 protein: CASSFSDSNSPLHF
V gene: TRBV6-4; CDR3 length: 15; D gene: TRBD2; J gene: TRBJ2-1; clone size: many; CDR3 DNA: TGTGCCAGCAGTGTTTGGTCGGGGGGGGCAAATGAGCAGTTCTTC; CDR3 protein: CASSVWSGGANEQFF
V gene: TRBV14; CDR3 length: 11; D gene: -; J gene: TRBJ1-1; clone size: -; CDR3 DNA: TGTGCCAGCAGCCAAGGCGCTGAAGCTTTCTTT; CDR3 protein: CASSQGAEAFF
V gene: TRBV5-1; CDR3 length: 17; D gene: -; J gene: TRBJ2-6; clone size: -; CDR3 DNA: TGCGCCAGCAGCGGATCGACTTCGGGGACTGGGGCCAACGTCCTGACTTTC; CDR3 protein: CASSGSTSGTGANVLTF
V gene: TRBV1; CDR3 length: 16; D gene: -; J gene: TRBJ1-4; clone size: -; CDR3 DNA: TGCACCAGCAGCCCGCGGCGTTGGGGTCTCAAAGAAAAACTGTTTTTT; CDR3 protein: CTSSPRRWGLKEKLFF
V gene: TRBV14; CDR3 length: 13; D gene: -; J gene: TRBJ1-5; clone size: -; CDR3 DNA: TGTGCCAGCAGCCAAGGGCCTGGATACCCCCAGCATTTT; CDR3 protein: CASSQGPGYPQHF
V gene: TRBV6-5; CDR3 length: 14; D gene: -; J gene: TRBJ2-5; clone size: -; CDR3 DNA: TGTGCCAGCAGTTACGGGACGCGTTCAGAGACCCAGTACTTC; CDR3 protein: CASSYGTRSETQYF
V gene: TRBV6-6; CDR3 length: 14; D gene: -; J gene: TRBJ1-1; clone size: -; CDR3 DNA: TGTGCCAGCAGTTCCGCAGGGCTGAACACTGAAGCTTTCTTT; CDR3 protein: CASSSAGLNTEAFF
V gene: TRBV5-1; CDR3 length: 13; D gene: -; J gene: TRBJ1-2; clone size: -; CDR3 DNA: TGCGCCAGCAGCTTGGACACTAACTATGGCTACACCTTC; CDR3 protein: CASSLDTNYGYTF
V gene: TRBV7-2; CDR3 length: 15; D gene: -; J gene: TRBJ2-5; clone size: -; CDR3 DNA: TGTGCCAGCAATTATCGAGGGCGCCCCCAAGAGACCCAGTACTTC; CDR3 protein: CASNYRGRPQETQYF
V gene: TRBV4-2; CDR3 length: 15; D gene: -; J gene: TRBJ1-1; clone size: -; CDR3 DNA: TGTGCCAGCAGCCAAGAGGGTATGGAACGGACTGAAGCTTTCTTT; CDR3 protein: CASSQEGMERTEAFF
V gene: TRBV2; CDR3 length: 13; D gene: -; J gene: TRBJ1-2; clone size: -; CDR3 DNA: TGTGCCAGCTTGTCAAGGGAGGCTGGCGGCTACACCTTC; CDR3 protein: CASLSREAGGYTF
V gene: TRBV19; CDR3 length: 14; D gene: -; J gene: TRBJ2-7; clone size: -; CDR3 DNA: TGTGCCAGTAGTATACTTCCGGGTACCTACGAGCAGTACTTC; CDR3 protein: CASSILPGTYEQYF
V gene: TRBV18; CDR3 length: 16; D gene: -; J gene: TRBJ1-4; clone size: -; CDR3 DNA: TGTGCCAGCTCACCGACGAGGGGGGCAACTAATGAAAAACTGTTTTTT; CDR3 protein: CASSPTRGATNEKLFF
V gene: TRBV18; CDR3 length: 12; D gene: -; J gene: TRBJ1-4; clone size: -; CDR3 DNA: TGTGCCAGCTCACCTTCCAATGAAAAACTGTTTTTT; CDR3 protein: CASSPSNEKLFF
V gene: TRBV30; CDR3 length: 15; D gene: -; J gene: TRBJ2-7; clone size: -; CDR3 DNA: TGTGCCTGGATGGGAGCGGGCCAAAGCTCCTACGAGCAGTACTTC; CDR3 protein: CAWMGAGQSSYEQYF